This T cell receptor beta chain was retrieved from a study of blood T cells in healthy people across ages. Study findings and constraints: The donors' CMV status was not determined, possibly confounding changes in expanded clonotypes. Investigators treated diversity estimates from one million T cells as underestimates. A strong correlation was seen between TCR beta diversity and naive T cell percentage.

The CDR3 is made up of 14 amino acids. V shed 4 bases and J 5 bases; nucleotides not matched to a gene: 5. CDR1 SGHNT and CDR2 YENEEA come from the germline V gene. PCR was performed a second time for 7 to 11 cycles using a sample-barcoded 5' primer and a J-beta primer mix. Via MiXCR, TCRdb re-called the 5' RACE reads, giving one row per CDR3 protein. The sample has 700,000 to 800,000 distinct CDR3 sequences; around 40% are singletons. Regarding this clonotype: No antigen is known for it.

The sequencing sample was made of blood. This chain joins TRBV11-3 and TRBJ2-5, with 9 nucleotides matching TRBD1. The receptor comes from a woman aged 55-69 years in good health. CDR3 in amino acids: CASSSQGAGETQYF. CDR3 sequence (DNA): TGTGCCAGCAGCTCACAGGGGGCTGGGGAGACCCAGTACTTC. The full variable domain, with the rest looked up from reference TRBV11-3 and TRBJ2-5, is EAGVVQSPRYKIIEKKQPVAFWCNPISGHNTLYWYLQNLGQGPELLIRYENEEAVDDSQLPKDRFSAERLKGVDSTLKIQPAELGDSAVYLCASSSQGAGETQYFGPGTRLLVL.